Each of the 29 T cell receptor beta chains below was sequenced from the same sample in a study of sequential checkpoint blockade in melanoma. This table comes from immunoSEQ multiplex PCR, and its TCRdb copy is limited to in-frame clones, with some not included. Here the sample spans 2,000 to 2,500 clones, 27% being singletons. Treatment noted: randomized to nivolumab then ipilimumab (arm A) or the reverse (arm B). This specimen consisted of tumor tissue (inferred from file names), obtained from a patient given nivolumab and ipilimumab in sequence. Receptors originate from a human donor with melanoma.

This clone appeared a few times. The chain combines TRBV19 with TRBJ1-1; the D is unclear. The germline V gene has CDR1 LNHDA and CDR2 SQIVND (reference sequence). The CDR3 contains 13 residues. Deletions cut 3 bases from V and 1 base from J, with 6 bases between. CDR3 residues: CASSIAKNTEAFF. The CDR3 DNA sequence: TGTGCCAGTAGTATCGCCAAGAACACTGAAGCTTTCTTT.

V gene TRBV6-8 combines with J gene TRBJ1-2, with D possibly being TRBD1 (5 bases). Trimming took 1 base from V and 8 from J, leaving 17 bases between them. Germline V gene sequence: CDR1 MNHGY, CDR2 SAAAGT. The CDR3 sequence is 15 residues long. CDR3 DNA sequence: TGTGCCAGCAGTTACTTCGGGGACCCCGGGTTCGGCTACACCTTC. It translates to CASSYFGDPGFGYTF.

This clone was observed a handful of times. This chain joins TRBV6-8 and TRBJ2-7, with no clear D. V lost 5 bases, J lost 2 bases, and 7 bases lay in between. Germline CDR1 MNHGY, CDR2 SAAAGT. The CDR3 runs 12 residues. CDR3 bases: TGTGCCAGCAGTACCCCACCCTACGAGCAGTACGTC. It codes for CASSTPPYEQYV.

The chain has TRBV19 and TRBJ2-3; D gene unclear. Germline CDR1 and CDR2: LNHDA and SQIVND (reference sequence). Trimming pared 0 bases from V and 0 bases from J, leaving 1 base between. CDR3 length: 13 amino acids. The CDR3 is CASSIDSTDTQYF. CDR3 bases: TGTGCCAGTAGTATAGACAGCACAGATACGCAGTATTTT.

This clone was detected a few times. The V and J genes are TRBV18 and TRBJ1-1, with D unclear. The V gene's germline CDR1 is KGHSH and CDR2 LQKENI. V dropped 3 bases and J dropped 8 bases, with 13 bases sitting between them. The CDR3 is 13 amino acids. CDR3 sequence: CASSPTSNSEAFF. In DNA form, the CDR3 reads TGTGCCAGCTCACCTACTTCCAACAGCGAAGCTTTCTTT.

This clone was observed a few times. V usage is TRBV6-8 and J usage is TRBJ1-1, with TRBD1 identical over 9 bases. With V trimmed by 5 bases and J by 4 bases, 5 bases remained unmatched. This CDR3 region has 14 residues. CDR1 is MNHGY, CDR2 SAAAGT, per germline. This CDR3 reads CASSLEQGATEAFF. CDR3 DNA sequence: TGTGCCAGCAGTCTCGAACAGGGGGCCACTGAAGCTTTCTTT.

V is TRBV19 and J is TRBJ2-3; no definite D call. This CDR3 region has 14 residues. Trimming cost V 8 bases and J 0 bases, with 12 bases left between them. Germline V gene lookup returns CDR1 LNHDA and CDR2 SQIVND (reference sequence). CDR3: CASGFSSSTDTQYF. The CDR3, as DNA: TGTGCCAGTGGATTCAGCTCTAGCACAGATACGCAGTATTTT.

The chain is built from TRBV19 and TRBJ1-1; D not certain. The CDR3 has 15 residues. The germline V and J ends were trimmed by 1 base and 1 base, with 10 bases remaining between them. Germline V gene data show CDR1 as LNHDA and CDR2 as SQIVND (reference sequence). Written as DNA, the CDR3 is TGTGCCAGTAGTATAGCGGCAGTTAAGAACACTGAAGCTTTCTTT. It codes for CASSIAAVKNTEAFF.

By share of the sample, this clone is medium-sized. The rearrangement joins TRBV11-3 to TRBJ1-3, with 8 bases identical to TRBD1. V lost 0 bases to trimming and J lost 2 bases; unmatched junction nucleotides: 3. This CDR3 comprises 16 residues. Germline CDR1 and CDR2: SGHNT and YENEEA. The CDR3 reads CASSLDPTGAGNTIYF. The CDR3 nucleotides are TGTGCCAGCAGCTTAGATCCGACAGGGGCTGGAAACACCATATATTTT.

This chain connects TRBV6-8 to TRBJ1-2; TRBD1 agrees at 8 bases. The germline gives CDR1 MNHGY, CDR2 SAAAGT. The J segment lost 4 bases and the V segment lost 10 bases, leaving 5 bases of the junction unmatched. The CDR3 loop spans 12 amino acids. CDR3 nucleotide sequence: TGTGCCACAGGGGGCGGCTTCTATGGCTACACCTTC. This translates into CATGGGFYGYTF.

The rearrangement links TRBV23-1 to TRBJ1-5; D is unresolved. TRBV23-1 is sorted into the ORF group, with uncertain function. Trimming stripped 5 bases from V and 0 bases from J, with 8 bases between. This CDR3 has 14 amino acids. The CDR3 DNA is TGCGCCAGCAGTTATACCGGTAGCAATCAGCCCCAGCATTTT. Translating it yields CASSYTGSNQPQHF.

This clone is labeled medium-sized. This CDR3 reads CASSQVGTANEKLFF. CDR3 DNA sequence: TGTGCCAGCAGCCAAGTTGGCACAGCTAATGAAAAACTGTTTTTT. The chain joins TRBV11-3 to TRBJ1-4; no clear D. V dropped 5 bases and J dropped 3 bases, with 13 bases sitting between them. The CDR3 sequence is 15 residues long. Germline V gives CDR1 SGHNT, CDR2 YENEEA.

This clone appeared many times. V usage is TRBV11-3 and J usage is TRBJ1-2; perhaps TRBD1 as D (6 bases). From germline, CDR1 is SGHNT and CDR2 YENEEA. V lost 3 bases, J lost 3 bases, and 14 bases lay in between. CDR3 length equals 15 residues. CDR3 DNA sequence: TGTGCCAGCAGCTTGGTTGGGGGCGACTACTATGGCTACACCTTC. Protein sequence: CASSLVGGDYYGYTF. The entire variable domain, with the rest obtained from reference TRBV11-3 and TRBJ1-2, is as follows: EAGVVQSPRYKIIEKKQPVAFWCNPISGHNTLYWYLQNLGQGPELLIRYENEEAVDDSQLPKDRFSAERLKGVDSTLKIQPAELGDSAVYLCASSLVGGDYYGYTFGSGTRLTVV.

This clone is classed as medium-sized. J is TRBJ2-1 and V is TRBV11-3; D possibly corresponds to TRBD1 (7 bases). The CDR3 is 15 amino acids. V was clipped by 2 bases and J by 4 bases, with 12 bases between them. CDR1 and CDR2 (germline): SGHNT, YENEEA. The CDR3 loop is CASSLQGGRYNEQFF. Written as DNA, the CDR3 is TGTGCCAGCAGCTTACAGGGGGGCAGGTACAATGAGCAGTTCTTC.

This clone has more than one count but fewer than ten. CDR3 protein: CAISESGDGPYEQYF. For the CDR3, the DNA is TGTGCCATCAGTGAGTCGGGGGACGGTCCCTACGAGCAGTACTTC. The rearrangement joins TRBV10-3 to TRBJ2-7, with D perhaps matching TRBD1 or TRBD2 (5 bases each). The CDR3 spans 15 residues. Trimming shortened V by 0 bases and J by 2 bases, and 11 bases separated the two germline ends. Germline assignment: CDR1 ENHRY and CDR2 SYGVKD.

The V call is TRBV9, the J call TRBJ2-3; weak D call: TRBD1 (6 bases). V was trimmed by 4 bases and J by 4 bases, leaving 16 bases between them. The CDR3 loop spans 15 amino acids. CDR1 SGDLS and CDR2 YYNGEE come from the germline V gene. CDR3 loop: CASSTGTLQADTQYF. The CDR3 coding sequence is TGTGCCAGCAGCACCGGGACACTGCAGGCAGATACGCAGTATTTT.

The V gene is TRBV28, the J gene TRBJ2-3; D possibly corresponds to TRBD2 (6 bases). In germline, CDR1 is MDHEN, CDR2 SYDVKM. There are 15 residues in the CDR3. Trimming pared 6 bases from V and 5 bases from J, leaving 18 bases between. CDR3 bases: TGTGCCAGCAGCCGGCCCGGGGGACGGGAAGATACGCAGTATTTT. Translating gives CASSRPGGREDTQYF.

This clone was counted a few times. The CDR3 sequence is CASSLEPGSGNQPQHF. The CDR3 DNA sequence: TGTGCCAGCAGCTTAGAGCCAGGATCGGGCAATCAGCCCCAGCATTTT. The V and J genes are TRBV11-3 and TRBJ1-5; no firm D call. CDR3 length equals 16 residues. Between the trimmed V and J ends, which lost 0 bases and 2 bases, there was a span of 11 bases. Germline V gene lookup returns CDR1 SGHNT and CDR2 YENEEA.

V is TRBV19 and J is TRBJ1-2; possible D gene TRBD1, 5 bases. The CDR3 runs to 16 residues. Germline loops: CDR1 LNHDA, CDR2 SQIVND (reference sequence). V was cut by 7 bases and J by 0 bases, with 18 bases left in between. In DNA, the CDR3 is TGTGCCAGTACCCCTTCCCGGACAATAGCTAACTATGGCTACACCTTC. This codes for CASTPSRTIANYGYTF. Full variable domain (missing parts from reference TRBV19 and TRBJ1-2): DGGITQSPKYLFRKEGQNVTLSCEQNLNHDAMYWYRQDPGQGLRLIYYSQIVNDFQKGDIAEGYSVSREKKESFPLTVTSAQKNPTAFYLCASTPSRTIANYGYTFGSGTRLTVV.

This clone is termed medium-sized. CDR3 sequence (DNA): TGTGCCAGCAGCCCCCGGCCCCTTTACACAGATACGCAGTATTTT. It specifies CASSPRPLYTDTQYF. The chain employs TRBV11-3 and TRBJ2-3; D gene uncertain. In germline, CDR1 is SGHNT, CDR2 YENEEA. The CDR3 totals 15 residues. V shed 5 bases and J shed 2 bases, with 14 bases lying between them. Combining the CDR3 with reference TRBV11-3 and TRBJ2-3 gives the whole variable domain EAGVVQSPRYKIIEKKQPVAFWCNPISGHNTLYWYLQNLGQGPELLIRYENEEAVDDSQLPKDRFSAERLKGVDSTLKIQPAELGDSAVYLCASSPRPLYTDTQYFGPGTRLTVL.

The chain has TRBV19 and TRBJ2-7, with D uncertain. Germline V gene sequence: CDR1 LNHDA, CDR2 SQIVND (reference sequence). The CDR3 is 15 amino acids. V lost 4 bases and J 6 bases, leaving 19 bases between the germline ends. In DNA form, the CDR3 reads TGTGCCAGTAGTACCGACCCGGCCCGGTCGGGCGAGCAGTACTTC. This gives the protein CASSTDPARSGEQYF.

This clone was seen a handful of times. The chain is built from TRBV6-8 and TRBJ2-1, with 8 bases fitting TRBD2. Trimming removed 7 bases from V and 3 bases from J; junction bases left unmatched: 5. The germline V gene has CDR1 MNHGY and CDR2 SAAAGT. The CDR3 length is 14 residues. The CDR3 DNA is TGTGCCAGCATCCCCGGGACTAGCTACAATGAGCAGTTCTTC. It translates to CASIPGTSYNEQFF.

The chain carries TRBV12-5 and TRBJ2-3; D remains ambiguous. Germline CDR1 is LGHNT and CDR2 is FRNRAP. The length of the CDR3 is 14 residues. V shed 1 base and J shed 5 bases, with 10 bases lying between them. CDR3 region: CASGLEQVGDTQYF. The CDR3, as DNA: TGTGCTAGTGGTTTGGAGCAGGTCGGAGATACGCAGTATTTT.

The chain uses TRBV7-4 and TRBJ2-7; a possible D gene is TRBD1 (5 bases). V shed 5 bases and J shed 2 bases, with 10 bases lying between them. This CDR3 region has 13 residues. The germline gives CDR1 SGHVT, CDR2 SQSDAQ. Here the CDR3 reads CASSKGVTYEQYV. CDR3 sequence (DNA): TGTGCCAGCAGCAAAGGGGTTACCTACGAGCAGTACGTC.

In this sample, this clone turned up many times. J is TRBJ2-5 and V is TRBV11-3; TRBD1 matches 10 bases. CDR3 length: 16 residues. Trimming removed 7 bases from V and 5 bases from J; junction bases left unmatched: 13. Germline CDR1 and CDR2: SGHNT and YENEEA. CDR3 in amino acids: CASTSGGDRGLETQYF. In nucleotides, the CDR3 is TGTGCCAGCACCTCCGGAGGGGACAGGGGCCTGGAGACCCAGTACTTC. Filled out from reference TRBV11-3 and TRBJ2-5, the complete variable domain reads EAGVVQSPRYKIIEKKQPVAFWCNPISGHNTLYWYLQNLGQGPELLIRYENEEAVDDSQLPKDRFSAERLKGVDSTLKIQPAELGDSAVYLCASTSGGDRGLETQYFGPGTRLLVL.

The V call is TRBV19, the J call TRBJ1-1; D not resolved. Germline CDR1 is LNHDA and CDR2 is SQIVND (reference sequence). The CDR3 length is 13 residues. Trimming took 5 bases from V and 6 from J, leaving 13 bases between them. CDR3 region: CASSVTDLPEAFF. The CDR3 DNA sequence: TGTGCCAGTAGTGTAACGGATTTGCCTGAAGCTTTCTTT. The whole variable domain, filled in from reference TRBV19 and TRBJ1-1, reads DGGITQSPKYLFRKEGQNVTLSCEQNLNHDAMYWYRQDPGQGLRLIYYSQIVNDFQKGDIAEGYSVSREKKESFPLTVTSAQKNPTAFYLCASSVTDLPEAFFGQGTRLTVV.

This rearrangement joins TRBV19 to TRBJ1-2; 11 bases align to TRBD1. Losses at the gene ends were 10 bases for V and 3 bases for J; bases not matched to a gene: 10. CDR1 and CDR2 (germline): LNHDA, SQIVND (reference sequence). The CDR3 length is 15 residues. The CDR3 bases are TGTGCCACCTTCGGGACAGGGGGTTTCTACTATGGCTACACCTTC. This encodes CATFGTGGFYYGYTF.

The chain joins TRBV30 to TRBJ1-2; D not certain. Between the trimmed V and J ends, which lost 5 bases and 8 bases, there was a span of 18 bases. The germline gives CDR1 GTSNPN, CDR2 SVGIG (reference sequence). The CDR3 totals 13 residues. CDR3 coding DNA: TGTGCCTGGGGACTCGGACCGGCGAACGGCTACACCTTC. It codes for CAWGLGPANGYTF.

The chain couples TRBV19 to TRBJ2-5, with unresolved D. The CDR3 sequence is 13 residues long. Trimming shortened V by 3 bases and J by 13 bases, and 18 bases separated the two germline ends. Per the germline V gene, CDR1 is LNHDA and CDR2 is SQIVND (reference sequence). The CDR3 here is CASSMGLTAPAYF. The CDR3 nucleotides read TGTGCCAGTAGTATGGGCTTGACCGCGCCCGCGTACTTC.